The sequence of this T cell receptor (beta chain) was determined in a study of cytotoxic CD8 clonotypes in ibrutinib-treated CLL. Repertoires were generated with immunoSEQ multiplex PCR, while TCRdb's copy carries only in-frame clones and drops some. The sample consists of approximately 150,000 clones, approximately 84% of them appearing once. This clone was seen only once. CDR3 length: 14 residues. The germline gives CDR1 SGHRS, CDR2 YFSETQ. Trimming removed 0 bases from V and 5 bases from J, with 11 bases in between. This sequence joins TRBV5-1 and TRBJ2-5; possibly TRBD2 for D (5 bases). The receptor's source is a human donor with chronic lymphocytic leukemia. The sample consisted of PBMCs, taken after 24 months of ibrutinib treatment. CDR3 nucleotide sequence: TGCGCCAGCAGCTTGGCGGGGTCCCGGGAGACCCAGTACTTC. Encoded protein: CASSLAGSRETQYF.